The 15 T cell receptor beta chains below come from one sample, sequenced in a study of human T cells and chemical hapten exposure. Documented time point: pre-sensitization, week 0. The treatment is: therapeutic diphenylcyclopropenone sensitization with weekly scalp DPC. One entry per CDR3 protein results from TCRdb running MiXCR on the RACE reads. The repertoire holds tens of thousands of distinct CDR3 sequences, with 9.6% as singletons. The specimen was whole blood, collected in connection with sensitization to the hapten diphenylcyclopropenone (DPC). The receptors shown here come from a woman between 40 and 55 years old with alopecia areata. Some clones in this sample may be carry-over from other donors' samples.

Regarding this clonotype: A much larger clone sits a single nucleotide away, making a read error possible. The chain carries TRBV29-1 and TRBJ1-2; possibly TRBD1 for D (6 bases). The CDR3 consists of 13 residues. The germline V and J ends were trimmed by 4 bases and 7 bases, with 16 bases remaining between them. The germline gives CDR1 SQVTM, CDR2 ANQGSEA. The CDR3: CSVVPNREAGYTF. CDR3 coding DNA: TGCAGCGTTGTCCCTAACAGGGAAGCTGGCTACACCTTC.

The sample holds one count of this clonotype. The chain is built from TRBV5-6 and TRBJ2-7; D is undetermined. CDR1 is SGHDT and CDR2 is YYEEEE in the germline V gene. The ends were cut back, 6 bases at V and 2 bases at J, with 12 bases in the middle. The CDR3 runs to 13 residues. The CDR3 DNA sequence: TGTGCCAGCACCTACGACACCGCCTACGAGCAGTACTTC. Translated: CASTYDTAYEQYF. Looking up the rest from reference TRBV5-6 and TRBJ2-7 gives the full variable domain: DAGVTQSPTHLIKTRGQQVTLRCSPKSGHDTVSWYQQALGQGPQFIFQYYEEEERQRGNFPDRFSGHQFPNYSSELNVNALLLGDSALYLCASTYDTAYEQYFGPGTRLTVT.

CDR3 loop: CASSFLTGSIAKNIQYF. The CDR3 bases are TGTGCCAGCAGCTTCCTCACAGGGTCTATAGCCAAAAACATTCAGTACTTC. This chain joins TRBV7-9 and TRBJ2-4; weak D call: TRBD1 (6 bases). V dropped 3 bases and J dropped 0 bases, with 15 bases sitting between them. Germline V gene data show CDR1 as SEHNR and CDR2 as FQNEAQ (reference sequence). This CDR3 region has 17 residues.

Turning to this clonotype: This may come from a read error, since a much larger clone is one base off. The gene calls are TRBV10-3 and TRBJ1-5, with D uncertain. Trimming took off 10 bases at V and 5 bases at J, with 12 bases between the two ends. This CDR3 has 12 residues. From germline, CDR1 is ENHRY and CDR2 SYGVKD. The CDR3 sequence: CATRTFDQPQHF. CDR3 coding DNA: TGTGCCACCAGGACGTTTGATCAGCCCCAGCATTTT.

The table lists this clonotype with many counts. The chain recombines TRBV7-2 with TRBJ1-1; D is undetermined. V lost 2 bases, J lost 0 bases, and 10 bases lay in between. The CDR3 loop spans 15 amino acids. The germline gives CDR1 SGHTA, CDR2 FQGNSA. This CDR3 reads CASSLLSAVNTEAFF. DNA of the CDR3: TGTGCCAGCAGCTTATTGTCGGCCGTGAACACTGAAGCTTTCTTT.

This clonotype was observed at least ten times. The chain recombines TRBV6-1 with TRBJ2-7, with D perhaps matching TRBD1 (6 bases). The ends were cut back, 5 bases at V and 4 bases at J, with 18 bases in the middle. The CDR3 extends over 15 amino acids. Germline V gene lookup returns CDR1 MNHNS and CDR2 SASEGT. CDR3 in amino acids: CASSPTGTPKYEQYF. The CDR3 DNA follows: TGTGCCAGCAGTCCGACCGGGACACCGAAATACGAGCAGTACTTC.

Worth noting for this clonotype: The junction departs from the called germline gene at one end, perhaps through a read error. This sequence joins TRBV6-1 and TRBJ2-1, with no clear D. CDR3 length: 14 amino acids. Germline CDR1 and CDR2: MNHNS and SASEGT. The CDR3 DNA is TGTGCCAGCAGTGAAGCGCTAGGCTACAATGAGCTGTTCTTC. It is translated as CASSEALGYNELFF.

This clonotype showed up many times. V is TRBV7-2 and J is TRBJ2-7; tentative D call: TRBD2 (5 bases). The germline V gene has CDR1 SGHTA and CDR2 FQGNSA. The CDR3 contains 13 residues. The germline V and J ends were trimmed by 4 bases and 4 bases, with 11 bases remaining between them. CDR3 region: CASSSLSGYEQYF. The CDR3, as DNA: TGTGCCAGCAGCTCCTTATCGGGGTACGAGCAGTACTTC.

The table lists this clonotype with many counts. This sequence joins TRBV7-2 and TRBJ2-1; 11 bases map to TRBD2. V gave up 2 bases and J gave up 5 bases; unmatched junction bases: 14. This CDR3 has 19 amino acids. From germline, CDR1 is SGHTA and CDR2 FQGNSA. The CDR3 spells CASSLRGGLAGGIHNEQFF. CDR3 DNA: TGTGCCAGCAGCTTAAGGGGCGGGCTAGCGGGGGGTATCCACAATGAGCAGTTCTTC.

The V and J genes are TRBV6-2 or TRBV6-3 and TRBJ1-2; a weak D match, TRBD1 (6 bases). CDR3 length: 13 residues. Trimming took off 7 bases at V and 7 bases at J, with 16 bases between the two ends. CDR1 MNHEY and CDR2 SVGEGT come from the germline V gene. Written as DNA, the CDR3 is TGTGCCAGCATTCCGGACAGCTTCGCTGGCTACACCTTC. The encoded protein is CASIPDSFAGYTF.

V is TRBV5-1 and J is TRBJ2-6; 8 bases agree with TRBD1. Germline V gene data show CDR1 as SGHRS and CDR2 as YFSETQ. The J segment lost 2 bases and the V segment lost 4 bases, leaving 11 bases of the junction unmatched. CDR3 length: 18 residues. DNA for the CDR3: TGCGCCAGCAGCCAAAGGACAGGGCTAGAAACTGGGGCCAACGTCCTGACTTTC. This encodes CASSQRTGLETGANVLTF.

In this sample, this clonotype turned up many times. The chain links TRBV9 to TRBJ1-3; D is unresolved. CDR1 is SGDLS and CDR2 is YYNGEE in the germline V gene. The CDR3 is 14 amino acids. Deletions cut 5 bases from V and 0 bases from J, with 9 bases between. CDR3 loop: CASRPDLSGNTIYF. For the CDR3, the DNA is TGTGCCAGCAGACCGGACCTCTCTGGAAACACCATATATTTT.

The CDR3 reads CASSLAGASPDTQYF. CDR3 bases: TGTGCCAGCAGCTTAGCTGGGGCGAGCCCAGATACGCAGTATTTT. The chain joins TRBV7-2 to TRBJ2-3; tentatively, D is TRBD1 (5 bases). Trimming stripped 0 bases from V and 4 bases from J, with 11 bases between. Germline CDR1 is SGHTA and CDR2 is FQGNSA. CDR3 length equals 15 residues.

This clonotype occurred many times. The genes are TRBV15 and TRBJ2-3; possibly TRBD2 for D (7 bases). Germline loops: CDR1 LNHNV, CDR2 YYDKDF (reference sequence). The CDR3 sequence is 16 residues long. Trimming took 1 base from V and 5 from J, leaving 16 bases between them. CDR3 in amino acids: CATSRVKGGTVDTQYF. CDR3 in DNA: TGTGCCACCAGCAGAGTCAAGGGGGGGACGGTAGATACGCAGTATTTT.

The gene calls are TRBV27 and TRBJ2-5; D possibly corresponds to TRBD2 (7 bases). From germline, CDR1 is MNHEY and CDR2 SMNVEV (reference sequence). The CDR3 totals 13 residues. Trimming took 6 bases from V and 3 from J, leaving 11 bases between them. CDR3: CASRGGLKETQYF. CDR3 nucleotide sequence: TGTGCCAGCAGGGGGGGGCTGAAAGAGACCCAGTACTTC.